The clone carrying this TCR beta chain appeared many times. What it binds is unknown. A J-beta primer mix and a sample-barcoded 5' primer were used in a second PCR of roughly 7 to 12 cycles. The authors tagged each cDNA molecule using a template-switch adaptor with 12 random nucleotides. TCRdb passed the 5' RACE reads through MiXCR, listing each CDR3 protein once. The data contain about 1.7 million distinct CDR3 sequences, roughly 28% of them singletons. This entry comes from a study of blood T cells in healthy people across ages. Total RNA was isolated from each sample in quantities of at least 6 micrograms. Whole-study results and caveats: There was a strong correlation between TCR beta diversity and naive T cell percentage.

The sequence was obtained from a woman aged 25-40 years in good health. Sequences were obtained from blood.

Here the CDR3 DNA reads TGCAGTGCTCTCACCCCTTGGGCGGGAGACTACGAGCAGTACTTC. It is translated as CSALTPWAGDYEQYF. The chain recombines TRBV20-1 with TRBJ2-7; TRBD2 aligns across 7 bases. The CDR3 consists of 15 residues. The V segment lost 5 bases and the J segment 3 bases; nucleotides outside the gene matches: 13. Germline loops: CDR1 DFQATT, CDR2 SNEGSKA (reference sequence).